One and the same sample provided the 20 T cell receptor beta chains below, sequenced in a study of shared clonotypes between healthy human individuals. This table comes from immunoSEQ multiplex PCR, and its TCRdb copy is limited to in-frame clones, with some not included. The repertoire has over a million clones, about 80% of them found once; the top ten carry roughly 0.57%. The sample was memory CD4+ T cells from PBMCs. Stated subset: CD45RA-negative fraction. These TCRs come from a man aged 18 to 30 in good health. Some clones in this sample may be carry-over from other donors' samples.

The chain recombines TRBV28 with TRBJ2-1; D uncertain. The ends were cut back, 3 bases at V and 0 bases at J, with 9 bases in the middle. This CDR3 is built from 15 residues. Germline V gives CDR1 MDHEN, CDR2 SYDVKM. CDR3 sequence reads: CASSFVSSSYNEQFF. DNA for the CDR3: TGTGCCAGCAGTTTTGTCAGTAGCTCCTACAATGAGCAGTTCTTC.

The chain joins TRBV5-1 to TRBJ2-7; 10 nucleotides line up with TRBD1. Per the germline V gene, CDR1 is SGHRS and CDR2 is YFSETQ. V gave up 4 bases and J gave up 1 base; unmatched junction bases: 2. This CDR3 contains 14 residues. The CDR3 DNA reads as TGCGCCAGCAGCCGGGACAGGGGTTCCTACGAGCAGTACTTC. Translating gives CASSRDRGSYEQYF.

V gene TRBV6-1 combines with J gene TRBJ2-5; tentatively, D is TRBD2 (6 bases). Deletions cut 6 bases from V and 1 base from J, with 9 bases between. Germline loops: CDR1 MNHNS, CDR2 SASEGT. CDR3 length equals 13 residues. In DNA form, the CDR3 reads TGTGCCAGCAGCTTTAGCGGCCAAGAGACCCAGTACTTC. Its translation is CASSFSGQETQYF.

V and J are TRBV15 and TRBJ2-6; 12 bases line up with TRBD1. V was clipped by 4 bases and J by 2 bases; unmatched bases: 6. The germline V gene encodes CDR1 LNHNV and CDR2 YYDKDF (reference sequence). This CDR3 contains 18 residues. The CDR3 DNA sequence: TGTGCCACCAGCAACCCGGGACAGGGGGCGGCTGGGGCCAACGTCCTGACTTTC. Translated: CATSNPGQGAAGANVLTF.

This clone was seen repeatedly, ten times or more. The CDR3 DNA follows: TGTGCCAGCAGCCAAGTCATGACTGCCATTCAGTACTTC. Residues: CASSQVMTAIQYF. This chain links TRBV14 with TRBJ2-4, with no clear D. V was pared by 1 base and J by 9 bases, with 10 bases between. This CDR3 has 13 amino acids. Germline V gene data show CDR1 as SGHDN and CDR2 as FVKESK.

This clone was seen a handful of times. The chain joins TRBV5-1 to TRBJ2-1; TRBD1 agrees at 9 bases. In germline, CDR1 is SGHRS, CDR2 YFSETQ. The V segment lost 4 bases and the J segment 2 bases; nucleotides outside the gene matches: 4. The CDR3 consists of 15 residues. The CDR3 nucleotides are TGCGCCAGCAGCACAGGACAGGGGACCTACAATGAGCAGTTCTTC. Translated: CASSTGQGTYNEQFF.

CDR3 residues: CASSAAGEAGGGTQYF. CDR3 nucleotides: TGTGCCAGTAGTGCCGCCGGGGAAGCGGGGGGAGGTACGCAGTATTTT. This sequence joins TRBV19 and TRBJ2-3, with TRBD2 identical over 9 bases. The trim removed 5 bases at V and 8 bases at J, leaving 14 bases unmatched. Per the germline V gene, CDR1 is LNHDA and CDR2 is SQIVND (reference sequence). The CDR3 contains 16 residues.

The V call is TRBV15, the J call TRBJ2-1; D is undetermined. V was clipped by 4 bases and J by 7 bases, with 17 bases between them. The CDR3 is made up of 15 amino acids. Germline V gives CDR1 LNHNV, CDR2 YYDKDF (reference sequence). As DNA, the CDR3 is TGTGCCACCAGCAAGTTAGTGGGAAAGGAGAATGAGCAGTTCTTC. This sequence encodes CATSKLVGKENEQFF.

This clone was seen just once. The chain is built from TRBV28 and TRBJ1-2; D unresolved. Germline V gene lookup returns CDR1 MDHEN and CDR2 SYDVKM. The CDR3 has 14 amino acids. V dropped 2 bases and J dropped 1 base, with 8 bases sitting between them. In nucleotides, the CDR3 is TGTGCCAGCAGTTTACACACTAGTAACTATGGCTACACCTTC. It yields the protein CASSLHTSNYGYTF.

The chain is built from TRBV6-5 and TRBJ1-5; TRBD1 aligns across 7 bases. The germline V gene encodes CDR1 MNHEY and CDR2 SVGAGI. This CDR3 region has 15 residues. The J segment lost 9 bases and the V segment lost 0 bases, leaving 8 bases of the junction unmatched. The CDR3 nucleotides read TGTGCCAGCAGTTACTCGAAAGGCAGGGGGGTGCCCCAGCATTTT. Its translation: CASSYSKGRGVPQHF.

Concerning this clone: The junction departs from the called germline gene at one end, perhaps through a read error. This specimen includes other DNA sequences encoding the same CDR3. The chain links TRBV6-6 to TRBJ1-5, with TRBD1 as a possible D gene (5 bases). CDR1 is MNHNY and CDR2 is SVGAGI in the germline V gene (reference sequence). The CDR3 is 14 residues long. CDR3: CASSYPGGDQPQHF. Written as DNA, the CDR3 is TGTGCCAGCAGTTACCCCGGGGGGGATCAACCCCAGCATTTT.

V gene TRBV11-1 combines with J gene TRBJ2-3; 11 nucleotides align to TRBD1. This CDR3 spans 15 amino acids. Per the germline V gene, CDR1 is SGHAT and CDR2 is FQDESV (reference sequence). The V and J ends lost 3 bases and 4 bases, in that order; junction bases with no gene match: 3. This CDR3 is CASSFRDRGADTQYF. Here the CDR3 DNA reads TGTGCCAGCAGCTTCCGGGACAGGGGGGCAGATACGCAGTATTTT.

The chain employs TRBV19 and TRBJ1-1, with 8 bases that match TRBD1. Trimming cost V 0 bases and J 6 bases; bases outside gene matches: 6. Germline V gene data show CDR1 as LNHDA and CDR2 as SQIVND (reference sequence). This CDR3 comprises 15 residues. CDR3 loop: CASSIDPTGESEAFF. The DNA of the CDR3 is TGTGCCAGTAGTATAGATCCGACAGGGGAGTCTGAAGCTTTCTTT.

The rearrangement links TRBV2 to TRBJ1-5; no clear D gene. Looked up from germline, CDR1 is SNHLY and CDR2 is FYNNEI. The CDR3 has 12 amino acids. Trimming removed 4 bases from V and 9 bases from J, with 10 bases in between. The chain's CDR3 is CASSVGGLPQHF. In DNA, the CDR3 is TGTGCCAGCAGTGTAGGAGGGCTGCCCCAGCATTTT. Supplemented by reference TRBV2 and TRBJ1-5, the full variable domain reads EPEVTQTPSHQVTQMGQEVILRCVPISNHLYFYWYRQILGQKVEFLVSFYNNEISEKSEIFDDQFSVERPDGSNFTLKIRSTKLEDSAMYFCASSVGGLPQHFGDGTRLSIL.

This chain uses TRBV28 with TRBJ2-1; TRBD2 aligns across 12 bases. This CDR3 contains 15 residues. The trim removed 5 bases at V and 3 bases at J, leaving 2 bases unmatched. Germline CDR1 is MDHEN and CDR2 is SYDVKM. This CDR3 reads CASSPTSGSYNEQFF. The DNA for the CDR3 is TGTGCCAGCAGTCCGACTAGCGGGAGCTACAATGAGCAGTTCTTC.

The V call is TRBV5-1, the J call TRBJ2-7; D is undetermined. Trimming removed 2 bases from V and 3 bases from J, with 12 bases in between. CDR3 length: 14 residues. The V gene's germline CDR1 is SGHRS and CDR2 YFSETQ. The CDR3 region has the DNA TGCGCCAGCAGCTTAGGTAGGAACCGCTACGAGCAGTACTTC. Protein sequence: CASSLGRNRYEQYF.

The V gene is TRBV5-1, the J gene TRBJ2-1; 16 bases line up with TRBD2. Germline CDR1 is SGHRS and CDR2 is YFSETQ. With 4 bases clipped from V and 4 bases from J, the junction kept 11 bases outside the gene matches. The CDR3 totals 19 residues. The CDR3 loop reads CASSPGTSGRASSYNEQFF. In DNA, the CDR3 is TGCGCCAGCAGCCCGGGGACTAGCGGGAGGGCTAGCTCTTACAATGAGCAGTTCTTC.

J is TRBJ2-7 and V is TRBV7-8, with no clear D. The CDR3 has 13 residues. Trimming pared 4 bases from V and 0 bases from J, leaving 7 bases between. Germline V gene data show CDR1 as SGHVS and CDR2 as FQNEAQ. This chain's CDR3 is CASSSDNSYEQYF. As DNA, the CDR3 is TGTGCCAGCAGCTCCGACAACTCCTACGAGCAGTACTTC. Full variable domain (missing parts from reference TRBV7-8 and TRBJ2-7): GAGVSQSPRYKVAKRGQDVALRCDPISGHVSLFWYQQALGQGPEFLTYFQNEAQLDKSGLPSDRFFAERPEGSVSTLKIQRTQQEDSAVYLCASSSDNSYEQYFGPGTRLTVT.

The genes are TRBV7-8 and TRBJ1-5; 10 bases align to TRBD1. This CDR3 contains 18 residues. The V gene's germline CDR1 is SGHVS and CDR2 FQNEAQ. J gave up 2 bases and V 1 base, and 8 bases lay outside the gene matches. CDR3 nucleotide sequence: TGTGCCAGCAGCTTAGGGGACAGGGGATTGAGGGGCAATCAGCCCCAGCATTTT. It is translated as CASSLGDRGLRGNQPQHF.

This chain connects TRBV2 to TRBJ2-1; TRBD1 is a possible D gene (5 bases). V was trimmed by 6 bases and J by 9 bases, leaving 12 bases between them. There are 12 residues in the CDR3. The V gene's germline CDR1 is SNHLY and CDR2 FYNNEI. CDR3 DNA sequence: TGTGCCAGCAGCAGGGATGCAAGTGAGCAGTTCTTC. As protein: CASSRDASEQFF.